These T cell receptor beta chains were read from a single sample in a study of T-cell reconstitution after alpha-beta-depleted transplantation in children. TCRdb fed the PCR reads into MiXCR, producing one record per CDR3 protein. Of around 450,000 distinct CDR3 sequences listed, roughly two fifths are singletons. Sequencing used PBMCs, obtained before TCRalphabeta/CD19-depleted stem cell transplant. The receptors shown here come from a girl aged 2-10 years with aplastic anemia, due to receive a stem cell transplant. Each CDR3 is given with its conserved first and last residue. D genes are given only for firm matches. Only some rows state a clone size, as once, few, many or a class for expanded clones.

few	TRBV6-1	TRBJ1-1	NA	CASKKGKDTEAFF	TGTGCCAGCAAGAAGGGGAAGGACACTGAAGCTTTCTTT
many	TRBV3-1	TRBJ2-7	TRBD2	CASSQIAGKPYTEQYF	TGTGCCAGCAGCCAAATAGCGGGAAAACCCTATACCGAGCAGTACTTC
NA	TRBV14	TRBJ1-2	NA	CASSRQVGDLGYGYTF	TGTGCCAGCAGCCGACAGGTGGGGGATCTAGGCTATGGCTACACCTTC
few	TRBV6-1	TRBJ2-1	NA	CALYGGPSYNEQFF	TGTGCCTTATACGGCGGGCCTTCCTACAATGAGCAGTTCTTC
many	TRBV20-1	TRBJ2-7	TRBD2	CSARGVSGRRYEQYF	TGCAGTGCTAGAGGTGTTAGCGGGAGGAGGTACGAGCAGTACTTC
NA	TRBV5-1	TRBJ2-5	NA	CASSLGDSLGKETQYF	TGCGCCAGCAGCTTGGGCGACAGTCTTGGGAAAGAGACCCAGTACTTC
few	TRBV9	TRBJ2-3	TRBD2	CASSALRGGFTDTQYF	TGTGCCAGCAGCGCCCTACGGGGGGGGTTCACAGATACGCAGTATTTT
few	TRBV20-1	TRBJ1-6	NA	CSARGGTGNSPLHF	TGCAGTGCTAGGGGCGGGACCGGGAATTCACCCCTCCACTTT
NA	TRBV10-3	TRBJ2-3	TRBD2	CAISESGLAGGQSTDTQYF	TGTGCCATCAGTGAGTCGGGGCTAGCGGGGGGCCAGAGCACAGATACGCAGTATTTT
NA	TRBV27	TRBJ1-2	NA	CASSLRAFGGAYGYTF	TGTGCCAGCAGTTTAAGGGCTTTTGGTGGGGCCTATGGCTACACCTTC
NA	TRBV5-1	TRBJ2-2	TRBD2	CASSSLAGGPYTGELFF	TGCGCCAGCAGCTCGCTAGCGGGAGGGCCTTACACCGGGGAGCTGTTTTTT
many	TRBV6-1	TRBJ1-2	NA	CASSEDGLSGYTF	TGTGCCAGCAGCGAGGACGGTCTTTCTGGCTACACCTTC
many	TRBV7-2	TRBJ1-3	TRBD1	CASSPGQGGDTIYF	TGTGCCAGCAGCCCAGGACAGGGGGGGGACACCATATATTTT
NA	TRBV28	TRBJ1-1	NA	CASSLRTLFKRATEAFF	TGTGCCAGCAGTTTGCGGACTCTTTTCAAGAGGGCCACTGAAGCTTTCTTT
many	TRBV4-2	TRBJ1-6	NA	CASRNRERDSPLHF	TGTGCCAGCAGAAACAGGGAAAGGGACTCACCCCTCCACTTT
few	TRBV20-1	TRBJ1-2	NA	CSADPPRPNYGYTF	TGCAGTGCTGACCCGCCGCGCCCTAACTATGGCTACACCTTC
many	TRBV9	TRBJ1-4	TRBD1	CASSGTGGANEKLFF	TGTGCCAGCAGCGGTACAGGGGGAGCTAATGAAAAACTGTTTTTT
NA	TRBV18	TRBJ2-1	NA	CASSRPGDLYNEQFF	TGTGCCAGCTCACGGCCAGGGGATTTGTACAATGAGCAGTTCTTC
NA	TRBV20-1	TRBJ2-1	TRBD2	CSARFLAGEAEQFF	TGCAGTGCTAGGTTCCTAGCGGGGGAGGCTGAGCAGTTCTTC
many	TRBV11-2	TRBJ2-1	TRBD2	CASSLLAGGRNEQFF	TGTGCCAGCAGCCTACTAGCGGGAGGGCGCAATGAGCAGTTCTTC
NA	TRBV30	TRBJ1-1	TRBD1	CAWRDRGEAFF	TGTGCCTGGAGGGACAGGGGGGAAGCTTTCTTT
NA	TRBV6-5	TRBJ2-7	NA	CASSNTGYSYEQYF	TGTGCCAGCAGTAACACAGGGTACTCCTACGAGCAGTACTTC
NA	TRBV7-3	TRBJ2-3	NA	CASSLTSSAGSATDTQYF	TGTGCCAGCAGCTTAACGAGTTCGGCGGGGAGTGCGACAGATACGCAGTATTTT
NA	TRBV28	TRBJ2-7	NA	CASTRQSSYEQYF	TGTGCCAGCACCCGACAGAGCTCCTACGAGCAGTACTTC
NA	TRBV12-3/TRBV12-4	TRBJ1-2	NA	CASSDSPVVYGYTF	TGTGCCAGCAGCGACAGTCCCGTCGTCTATGGCTACACCTTC
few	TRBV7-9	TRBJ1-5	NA	CASGDGGSQPQHF	TGTGCCAGCGGGGACGGCGGTTCTCAGCCCCAGCATTTT
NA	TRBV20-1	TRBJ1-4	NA	CSAGGGTEKLFF	TGCAGTGCCGGCGGGGGTACTGAAAAACTGTTTTTT
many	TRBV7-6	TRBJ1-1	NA	CASSPTAGGLLMNTEAFF	TGTGCCAGCAGCCCTACCGCCGGGGGCCTCCTGATGAACACTGAAGCTTTCTTT
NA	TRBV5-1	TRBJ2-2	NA	CASSPVGQSTGELFF	TGCGCCAGCAGCCCCGTGGGCCAGTCCACCGGGGAGCTGTTTTTT
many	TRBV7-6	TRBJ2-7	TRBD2	CASSLVSGTSGSPYEQYF	TGTGCCAGCAGCTTAGTCTCCGGGACTAGCGGGAGCCCCTACGAGCAGTACTTC
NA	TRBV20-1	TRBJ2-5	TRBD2	CSAALLAGAETQYF	TGCAGTGCTGCCCTACTAGCGGGAGCTGAGACCCAGTACTTC
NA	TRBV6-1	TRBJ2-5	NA	CANTTGSPGETQYF	TGTGCCAACACCACAGGGAGCCCAGGGGAGACCCAGTACTTC
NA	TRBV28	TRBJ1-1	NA	CASSERGPRYTEAFF	TGTGCCAGCAGTGAGCGGGGGCCGAGGTACACTGAAGCTTTCTTT
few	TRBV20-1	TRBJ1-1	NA	CSAREEWNTEAFF	TGCAGTGCTAGAGAGGAGTGGAACACTGAAGCTTTCTTT
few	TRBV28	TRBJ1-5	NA	CASSLGRHQPQHF	TGTGCCAGCAGTTTAGGGCGTCATCAGCCCCAGCATTTT
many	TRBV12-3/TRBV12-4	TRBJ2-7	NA	CASSLRMDTKDEQYF	TGTGCCAGCAGTTTACGTATGGACACCAAGGACGAGCAGTACTTC
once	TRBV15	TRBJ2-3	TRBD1	CATSIGQAPDTQYF	TGTGCCACCAGCATAGGACAGGCCCCAGATACGCAGTATTTT
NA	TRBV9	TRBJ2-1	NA	CASSVRKDEQFF	TGTGCCAGCAGCGTACGGAAGGATGAGCAGTTCTTC
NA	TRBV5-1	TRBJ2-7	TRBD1	CASSSDRDEQYF	TGCGCCAGCAGCTCAGACAGGGACGAGCAGTACTTC
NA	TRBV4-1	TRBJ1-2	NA	CASSQNRVSDGYTF	TGCGCCAGCAGCCAAAACAGGGTTTCCGATGGCTACACCTTC
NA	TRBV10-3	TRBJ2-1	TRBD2	CAIRSQTSGVNEQFF	TGTGCCATCAGAAGTCAGACTAGCGGGGTCAATGAGCAGTTCTTC
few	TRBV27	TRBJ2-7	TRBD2	CASSLKPSGDSYEQYF	TGTGCCAGCAGTTTAAAGCCTAGCGGGGACTCCTACGAGCAGTACTTC
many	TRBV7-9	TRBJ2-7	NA	CASSVGVALEQYF	TGTGCCAGCAGCGTCGGGGTAGCCCTCGAGCAGTACTTC
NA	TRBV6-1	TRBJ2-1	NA	CASSEGADSTSYNEQFF	TGTGCCAGCAGTGAAGGGGCTGACAGTACCTCCTACAATGAGCAGTTCTTC
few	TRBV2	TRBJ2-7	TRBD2	CASTISGTYEQYF	TGTGCCAGCACTATCAGCGGGACGTACGAGCAGTACTTC
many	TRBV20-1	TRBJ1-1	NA	CSVSTPGPMNTEAFF	TGCAGTGTCTCGACCCCGGGACCGATGAACACTGAAGCTTTCTTT
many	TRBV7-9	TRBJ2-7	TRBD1	CASSLATGIHEQYF	TGTGCCAGCAGCTTAGCGACAGGGATCCACGAGCAGTACTTC
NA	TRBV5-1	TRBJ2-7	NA	CASSLAAMGGYEQYF	TGCGCCAGCAGCTTGGCAGCTATGGGGGGCTACGAGCAGTACTTC
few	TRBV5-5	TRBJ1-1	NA	CASSSGSGTEAFF	TGTGCCAGCAGCTCGGGATCCGGCACTGAAGCTTTCTTT
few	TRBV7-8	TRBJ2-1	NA	CASSFGGGASYNEQFF	TGTGCCAGCAGCTTCGGGGGCGGGGCCTCCTACAATGAGCAGTTCTTC
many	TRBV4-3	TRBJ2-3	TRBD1	CASSRKTGEVDTQYF	TGCGCCAGCAGCCGTAAAACAGGGGAAGTAGATACGCAGTATTTT